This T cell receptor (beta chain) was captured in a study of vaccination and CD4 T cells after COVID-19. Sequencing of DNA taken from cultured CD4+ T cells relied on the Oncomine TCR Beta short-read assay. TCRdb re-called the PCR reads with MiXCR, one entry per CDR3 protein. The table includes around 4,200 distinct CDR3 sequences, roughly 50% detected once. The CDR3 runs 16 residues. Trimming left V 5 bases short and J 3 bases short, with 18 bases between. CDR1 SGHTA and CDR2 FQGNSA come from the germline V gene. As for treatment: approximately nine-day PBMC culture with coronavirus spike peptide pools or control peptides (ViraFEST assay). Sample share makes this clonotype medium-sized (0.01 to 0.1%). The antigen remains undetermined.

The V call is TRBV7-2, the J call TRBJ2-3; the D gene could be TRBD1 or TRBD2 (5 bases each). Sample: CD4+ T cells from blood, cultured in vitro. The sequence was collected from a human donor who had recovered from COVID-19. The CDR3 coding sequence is TGTGCCAGCAGCCCGGGATTTGGGGCAATTACAGATACGCAGTATTTT. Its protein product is CASSPGFGAITDTQYF.